This T cell receptor (beta chain) was sequenced for a study of blood T cells in healthy people across ages. General study results and limits: Percentage of naive T cells showed a strong correlation with TCR beta diversity. There were more naive CD4+ cells and higher diversity in long-lived donors than in aged donors.

PCR was performed a second time for roughly 7 to 11 cycles using a sample-barcoded 5' primer and a J-beta primer mix. Using its own MiXCR run on the 5' RACE reads, TCRdb lists one record per CDR3 protein. The table records hundreds of thousands of distinct CDR3 sequences, approximately 21% of them present only once. Total RNA was extracted at no less than 6 micrograms per sample. This clonotype was counted ten times or more. Antigen: not known. Trimming took 2 bases from V and 3 from J, leaving 10 bases between them. The CDR3 loop spans 14 amino acids. Germline assignment: CDR1 ENHRY and CDR2 SYGVKD. This chain connects TRBV10-3 to TRBJ2-5; no definite D call. The material sequenced was blood. This clonotype was sampled from a man aged 65 to 85 in good health. In DNA, the CDR3 is TGTGCCATCAGTGAGAGGCTAACCGAAGAGACCCAGTACTTC. This sequence encodes CAISERLTEETQYF.